This passage covers 5 T cell receptor beta chains from one sample sequenced in a study of tumor-infiltrating lymphocytes in oesophageal squamous cell carcinoma. TCRdb independently ran MiXCR on the PCR reads; one entry per CDR3 protein. This repertoire shows more than 15,000 distinct CDR3 sequences, around 45% found once; its top ten account for under 50%. The material sequenced was normal esophageal tissue next to the tumor. Source of these receptors: a female donor with esophageal squamous cell carcinoma.

This clonotype was seen more than once but under ten times. This chain joins TRBV28 and TRBJ2-1; 8 nucleotides match TRBD2. This CDR3 region has 15 residues. With V trimmed by 2 bases and J by 4 bases, 4 bases remained unmatched. CDR1 is MDHEN, CDR2 SYDVKM, per germline. Here the CDR3 reads CASSLPAGDYNEQFF. For the CDR3, the DNA is TGTGCCAGCAGTTTACCAGCGGGGGATTACAATGAGCAGTTCTTC.

This clonotype was recorded only once. The chain links TRBV24-1 to TRBJ2-3; a weak D match, TRBD1 (5 bases). The CDR3 length is 12 residues. Germline assignment: CDR1 KGHDR and CDR2 SFDVKD. Trimming shortened V by 10 bases and J by 5 bases, and 12 bases separated the two germline ends. The CDR3 here is CATDSVEDTQYF. The CDR3 DNA follows: TGTGCCACAGACAGTGTCGAAGATACGCAGTATTTT.

Note on this clonotype: The conserved final phenylalanine or tryptophan is absent from the CDR3, which likely points to a read error. The DNA is left out, because the CDR3 cannot be placed on it with certainty; the CDR3 is given as TCRdb lists it. The chain joins TRBV6-8 to TRBJ2-6; TRBD2, the table's D call, lacks a check against the DNA. Germline-derived CDR1 and CDR2 are MNHGY and SAAAGT. The CDR3 is 8 amino acids in total, end residues counted. CDR3: CASSYGET.

This clonotype turned up a few times. This sequence joins TRBV7-6 and TRBJ2-5; D might be TRBD1 or TRBD2, each matching 5 bases. Trimming took off 5 bases at V and 2 bases at J, with 18 bases between the two ends. Germline loops: CDR1 SGHVS, CDR2 FNYEAQ. This CDR3 is built from 16 residues. The CDR3 bases are TGTGCCAGCAGCCCTCGGGACCTCCGGGCACAAGAGACCCAGTACTTC. Protein sequence: CASSPRDLRAQETQYF.

Comment on this clonotype: Just one base apart from a much larger clone, this may be a read error. This chain connects TRBV9 to TRBJ2-5, with unresolved D. The germline V gene has CDR1 SGDLS and CDR2 YYNGEE. Trimming left V 0 bases short and J 11 bases short, with 11 bases between. This CDR3 contains 12 residues. The CDR3 coding sequence is TGTGCCAGCAGCGTAGTAGGAAATGAGCAGTACTTC. The encoded protein is CASSVVGNEQYF.